Listed here are 2 T cell receptor beta chains from one sample, sequenced in a study of cytomegalovirus exposure and HLA in healthy donors. The PCR employed 60 Vbeta primers together with 13 Jbeta primers. Clones were read by immunoSEQ multiplex PCR, and TCRdb kept only the in-frame ones, dropping some. Seen here are 170,000 or so clones, 80% observed once, and the top ten hold 6% to 7.5%. Sequencing input: PBMCs. These receptors originate from a man between 25 and 39 years old in good health and CMV-seropositive.

In this sample, this clone turned up a few times. The chain is built from TRBV9 and TRBJ1-2; 8 bases align to TRBD1. The germline CDR1 and CDR2 sequences are SGDLS and YYNGEE. The CDR3 consists of 16 residues. V shed 3 bases and J 6 bases; nucleotides not matched to a gene: 13. CDR3 protein: CASSARQGFEWDGYTF. CDR3 nucleotide sequence: TGTGCCAGCAGCGCCCGACAGGGGTTCGAGTGGGATGGCTACACCTTC.

In this sample, this clone turned up once. The rearrangement joins TRBV30 to TRBJ2-2, with a possible D match to TRBD2 (5 bases). The V end lost 3 bases, the J end lost 6 bases, and 17 bases lay between the germline ends. Germline V lookup: CDR1 GTSNPN, CDR2 SVGIG (reference sequence). The CDR3 length is 15 residues. The CDR3 nucleotides are TGTGCCTGGAGGGCGCAAGTCGGAGCGGCCGGGGAGCTGTTTTTT. Translated, it gives CAWRAQVGAAGELFF.